A single sample gave rise to the 19 T cell receptor beta chains below, sequenced in a study of T-cell reconstitution after alpha-beta-depleted transplantation in children. Library preparation (for TCRbeta) was performed with unique molecular identifiers. TCRdb redid the calling of the PCR reads with MiXCR, one entry per CDR3 protein. The sample lists approximately 520,000 distinct CDR3 sequences, over 10% occurring once. The source material was PBMCs, mostly from graft donor cells, sampled 180 days after TCRalphabeta/CD19-depleted stem cell transplant. These receptor sequences come from a female patient aged 2-15 years who had a stem cell transplant for aplastic anemia, so the T cells may come from the graft donor.

This clonotype was seen a handful of times. V gene TRBV28 combines with J gene TRBJ2-2; no reliable D call. Germline lookup yields CDR1 MDHEN and CDR2 SYDVKM. V was shortened by 7 bases and J by 4 bases, with 7 bases between the two germline ends. The CDR3 has 12 residues. CDR3: CASTLPTGELFF. The DNA of the CDR3 is TGTGCCAGCACCCTTCCCACCGGGGAGCTGTTTTTT. Full variable domain (missing parts from reference TRBV28 and TRBJ2-2): DVKVTQSSRYLVKRTGEKVFLECVQDMDHENMFWYRQDPGLGLRLIYFSYDVKMKEKGDIPEGYSVSREKKERFSLILESASTNQTSMYLCASTLPTGELFFGEGSRLTVL.

The sample holds a few counts of this clonotype. The rearrangement uses TRBV12-3 or TRBV12-4 and TRBJ2-7; maybe TRBD2 (5 bases). The V end lost 6 bases, the J end lost 4 bases, and 10 bases lay between the germline ends. The CDR3 has 12 residues. The CDR3 protein is CASRSSGYEQYF. DNA of the CDR3: TGTGCCAGCAGATCCTCGGGGTACGAGCAGTACTTC.

This clonotype has a handful of counts. The rearrangement uses TRBV12-3 or TRBV12-4 and TRBJ2-7; 9 nucleotides align to TRBD2. After removal of 5 bases from V and 9 bases from J, the junction contained 17 bases not matched to a gene. CDR3 length: 16 amino acids. CDR3 sequence: CASSGLVAGGPPTQYF. The CDR3 DNA reads as TGTGCCAGCAGTGGCCTGGTCGCGGGAGGGCCCCCAACGCAGTACTTC.

The sample holds a few counts of this clonotype. The chain couples TRBV5-1 to TRBJ1-2, with 7 bases aligning to TRBD1. The V segment lost 6 bases and the J segment 0 bases; nucleotides outside the gene matches: 8. Germline values: CDR1 SGHRS, CDR2 YFSETQ. This CDR3 is built from 15 residues. The chain's CDR3 is CASNPQGPSNYGYTF. For the CDR3, the DNA is TGCGCCAGCAACCCACAGGGGCCTTCTAACTATGGCTACACCTTC. The full variable domain, rest sourced from reference TRBV5-1 and TRBJ1-2, is KAGVTQTPRYLIKTRGQQVTLSCSPISGHRSVSWYQQTPGQGLQFLFEYFSETQRNKGNFPGRFSGRQFSNSRSEMNVSTLELGDSALYLCASNPQGPSNYGYTFGSGTRLTVV.

The rearrangement uses TRBV29-1 and TRBJ2-3; 7 nucleotides agree with TRBD2. The germline gives CDR1 SQVTM, CDR2 ANQGSEA. The CDR3 has 13 residues. Trimming removed 7 bases from V and 2 bases from J; junction bases left unmatched: 6. Written as DNA, the CDR3 is TGCAGCGGGGACCTAGCGGCCACAGATACGCAGTATTTT. Its translation: CSGDLAATDTQYF.

This clonotype was detected only a few times. The chain couples TRBV28 to TRBJ2-1; no clear D. Germline CDR1 reads MDHEN; CDR2 reads SYDVKM. Trimming took off 11 bases at V and 4 bases at J, with 15 bases between the two ends. The CDR3 is made up of 13 amino acids. The DNA for the CDR3 is TGTGCCTATGGGCCCCCAGGTTACAATGAGCAGTTCTTC. This sequence encodes CAYGPPGYNEQFF. Full variable domain (outside the CDR3, taken from reference TRBV28 and TRBJ2-1): DVKVTQSSRYLVKRTGEKVFLECVQDMDHENMFWYRQDPGLGLRLIYFSYDVKMKEKGDIPEGYSVSREKKERFSLILESASTNQTSMYLCAYGPPGYNEQFFGPGTRLTVL.

This clonotype was detected a few times. This chain joins TRBV12-3 or TRBV12-4 and TRBJ2-3; maybe TRBD2 (6 bases). Deletions cut 5 bases from V and 2 bases from J, with 8 bases between. CDR3 size: 13 residues. The CDR3 region has the DNA TGTGCCAGCAGTCGGGACTTCACAGATACGCAGTATTTT. This gives the protein CASSRDFTDTQYF.

The chain combines TRBV11-2 with TRBJ2-1, with a possible D match to TRBD1 (6 bases). Deletions cut 2 bases from V and 6 bases from J, with 20 bases between. Germline assignment: CDR1 SGHAT and CDR2 FQNNGV. The CDR3 length is 17 residues. The CDR3 spells CASSLTRYRDFVNEQFF. The CDR3 nucleotides are TGTGCCAGCAGCTTAACAAGATACAGGGATTTTGTCAATGAGCAGTTCTTC. Full variable domain (outside the CDR3, taken from reference TRBV11-2 and TRBJ2-1): EAGVAQSPRYKIIEKRQSVAFWCNPISGHATLYWYQQILGQGPKLLIQFQNNGVVDDSQLPKDRFSAERLKGVDSTLKIQPAKLEDSAVYLCASSLTRYRDFVNEQFFGPGTRLTVL.

This clonotype was counted at least ten times. V and J are TRBV20-1 and TRBJ1-1; 11 positions agree with TRBD1. With 0 bases clipped from V and 8 bases from J, the junction kept 8 bases outside the gene matches. Germline CDR1 is DFQATT and CDR2 is SNEGSKA (reference sequence). The CDR3 loop spans 15 amino acids. CDR3 sequence reads: CSAREVIWTGGEAFF. Written as DNA, the CDR3 is TGCAGTGCTAGAGAGGTGATCTGGACAGGGGGCGAAGCTTTCTTT.

This clonotype was recorded at least ten times. The chain has TRBV20-1 and TRBJ2-1, with 13 bases lining up with TRBD2. The length of the CDR3 is 15 residues. V trimming: 3 bases; J trimming: 6 bases; junction bases outside the gene matches: 5. The germline V gene encodes CDR1 DFQATT and CDR2 SNEGSKA (reference sequence). The CDR3 coding sequence is TGCAGTGCTAGCGGGACTAGCGGGAATGGCAATGAGCAGTTCTTC. Translation gives CSASGTSGNGNEQFF.

This clonotype occurred many times. This chain joins TRBV12-3 or TRBV12-4 and TRBJ2-5; a weak D match, TRBD1 (6 bases). CDR3 size: 15 residues. Trimming removed 7 bases at V and 0 bases at J, with 15 bases between. In DNA, the CDR3 is TGTGCCAGCATCGAAAGGGGGACGTACCAAGAGACCCAGTACTTC. Its translation is CASIERGTYQETQYF.

This clonotype was counted a few times. The rearrangement joins TRBV6-1 to TRBJ2-4; 7 bases fit TRBD2. This CDR3 comprises 14 residues. Per germline, CDR1 MNHNS and CDR2 SASEGT. Trimming cost V 1 base and J 8 bases; bases outside gene matches: 5. The CDR3 nucleotides read TGTGCCAGCAGTGAAGTGGGGGGGGTTGACATTCAGTACTTC. It codes for CASSEVGGVDIQYF.

Only a few counts were recorded for this clonotype. The rearrangement links TRBV20-1 to TRBJ2-5; possibly TRBD1 or TRBD2 for D (6 bases each). The CDR3 has 14 amino acids. With 3 bases removed from V and 7 bases from J, the gap between germline ends came to 18 bases. The germline V gene encodes CDR1 DFQATT and CDR2 SNEGSKA (reference sequence). In DNA form, the CDR3 reads TGCAGTGCTAGCGGGGGAATAGGGGGGTCGACCCAGTACTTC. It encodes CSASGGIGGSTQYF.

This chain joins TRBV30 and TRBJ1-1; D is undetermined. This CDR3 comprises 11 residues. The germline V and J ends were trimmed by 1 base and 11 bases, with 11 bases remaining between them. Germline V gene lookup returns CDR1 GTSNPN and CDR2 SVGIG (reference sequence). DNA for the CDR3: TGTGCCTGGAGTGAGGTACCGGGCGCTTTCTTT. Translating gives CAWSEVPGAFF.

This clonotype was observed a handful of times. J is TRBJ2-5 and V is TRBV7-7, with D perhaps matching TRBD1 (6 bases). Deletions cut 5 bases from V and 5 bases from J, with 15 bases between. This CDR3 contains 14 residues. Germline V gene data show CDR1 as SSHAT and CDR2 as FNYEAQ (reference sequence). The CDR3 bases are TGTGCCAGCAGCGTGGGACAAGGAGTCGAGACCCAGTACTTC. Amino acids: CASSVGQGVETQYF.

In its sample, this clonotype was seen a few times. The chain carries TRBV12-3 or TRBV12-4 and TRBJ2-6; possible D gene TRBD1, 6 bases. V was pared by 5 bases and J by 1 base, with 15 bases between. The CDR3 runs to 17 residues. CDR3 residues: CASSLQGSPSGANVLTF. The CDR3 region has the DNA TGTGCCAGCAGTCTACAGGGTTCTCCTTCTGGGGCCAACGTCCTGACTTTC.

The sample holds a few counts of this clonotype. The gene calls are TRBV24-1 and TRBJ2-6; tentatively, D is TRBD2 (5 bases). Trimming cost V 9 bases and J 2 bases, with 10 bases left between them. The germline V gene has CDR1 KGHDR and CDR2 SFDVKD. This CDR3 spans 14 amino acids. The CDR3 spells CATEGRAGANVLTF. CDR3 nucleotide sequence: TGTGCCACCGAGGGCAGAGCTGGGGCCAACGTCCTGACTTTC.

This clonotype was counted between two and nine times. The V and J genes are TRBV5-1 and TRBJ2-3, with 10 bases that match TRBD1. CDR1 is SGHRS, CDR2 YFSETQ, per germline. The CDR3 contains 16 residues. The trim removed 1 base at V and 6 bases at J, leaving 8 bases unmatched. The CDR3 DNA sequence: TGCGCCAGCAGCTTGTATGGACAGGGGGTTTTGGATACGCAGTATTTT. Translating it yields CASSLYGQGVLDTQYF.

This clonotype has a count of ten or more. V usage is TRBV29-1 and J usage is TRBJ1-2; a weak D match, TRBD1 (5 bases). The V end was cut by 7 bases, the J end by 7 bases, with 16 bases between. The germline gives CDR1 SQVTM, CDR2 ANQGSEA. The CDR3 consists of 12 residues. CDR3 DNA sequence: TGCAGCGGCGGGGCAGGGAGGACTGGCTACACCTTC. The encoded protein is CSGGAGRTGYTF.